This TCR beta chain was obtained from a study of control samples from healthy donors and cancer patients. Only in-frame clones appear in the TCRdb table, and some are missing; sequencing was by immunoSEQ multiplex PCR. The sample holds 40,000 to 55,000 clones, 80% to 95% seen once. V was cut by 5 bases and J by 0 bases, with 14 bases left in between. Germline values: CDR1 MDHEN, CDR2 SYDVKM. The CDR3 runs to 15 residues. J is TRBJ2-7 and V is TRBV28; either TRBD1 or TRBD2 may supply D (5 bases each). Specimen: PBMCs. The receptor comes from a woman aged 40 to 55 with head and neck cancer. CDR3 sequence reads: CASSPTGRYSYEQYF. The CDR3 DNA reads TGTGCCAGCAGTCCCACGGGACGGTACTCCTACGAGCAGTACTTC.